The source of this T cell receptor beta chain is a study of shared clonotypes between healthy human individuals. CD45RO-negative cells were positively selected for CCR7, leaving out terminally differentiated effector memory CD45RA+ cells. The CDR3 consists of 15 residues. Germline CDR1 MDHEN, CDR2 SYDVKM. V was trimmed by 3 bases and J by 0 bases, leaving 9 bases between them. Notes on the study in general: Donor clonotype sharing was expected to depend on sequencing depth.

The run depth of the assay was deep. Profiling relied on immunoSEQ multiplex PCR, and the TCRdb table lists in-frame clones only, not all of them. The sample shows roughly 2.1 million clones, roughly 91% of them seen only once. A remark on this clone: As yet, its antigen is unknown.

This receptor was identified in a man aged 18 to 29 in good health. Some clones in this sample may be carry-over from other donors' samples. The specimen was naive CD8+ T cells from PBMCs. The V call is TRBV28, the J call TRBJ2-1; D is ambiguous. The CDR3 sequence is CASSFRATSYNEQFF. DNA of the CDR3: TGTGCCAGCAGTTTCCGGGCCACCTCCTACAATGAGCAGTTCTTC.